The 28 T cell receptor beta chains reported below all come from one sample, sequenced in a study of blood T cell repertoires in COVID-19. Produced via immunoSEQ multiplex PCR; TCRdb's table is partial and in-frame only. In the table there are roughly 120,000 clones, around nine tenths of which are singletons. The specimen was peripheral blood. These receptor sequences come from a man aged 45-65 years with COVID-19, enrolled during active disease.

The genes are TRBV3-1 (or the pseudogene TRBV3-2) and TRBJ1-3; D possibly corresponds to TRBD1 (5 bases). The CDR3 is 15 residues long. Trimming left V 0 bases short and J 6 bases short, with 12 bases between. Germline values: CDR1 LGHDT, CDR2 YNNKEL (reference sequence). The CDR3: CASSQDATVVNTIYF. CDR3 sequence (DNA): TGTGCCAGCAGCCAAGATGCGACAGTAGTAAACACCATATATTTT.

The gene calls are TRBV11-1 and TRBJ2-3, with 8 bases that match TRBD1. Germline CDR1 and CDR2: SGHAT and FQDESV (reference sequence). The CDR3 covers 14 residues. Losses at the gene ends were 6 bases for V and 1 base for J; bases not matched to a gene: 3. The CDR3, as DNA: TGTGCCAGCAGATCGACAGGGGGCACAGATACGCAGTATTTT. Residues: CASRSTGGTDTQYF.

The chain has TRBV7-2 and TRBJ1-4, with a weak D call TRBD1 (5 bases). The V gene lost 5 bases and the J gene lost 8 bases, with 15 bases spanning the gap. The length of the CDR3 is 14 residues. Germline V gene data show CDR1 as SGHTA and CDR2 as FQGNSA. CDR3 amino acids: CASSPYGGWEKLFF. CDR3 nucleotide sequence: TGTGCCAGCAGCCCGTACGGGGGTTGGGAAAAACTGTTTTTT. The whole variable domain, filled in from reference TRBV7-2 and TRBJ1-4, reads GAGVSQSPSNKVTEKGKDVELRCDPISGHTALYWYRQSLGQGLEFLIYFQGNSAPDKSGLPSDRFSAERTGGSVSTLTIQRTQQEDSAVYLCASSPYGGWEKLFFGSGTQLSVL.

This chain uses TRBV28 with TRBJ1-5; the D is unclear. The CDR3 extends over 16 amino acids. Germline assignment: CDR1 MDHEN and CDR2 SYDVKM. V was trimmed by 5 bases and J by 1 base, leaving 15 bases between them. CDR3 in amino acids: CASSRPGGKSNQPQHF. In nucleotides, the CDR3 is TGTGCCAGCAGTCGGCCGGGCGGGAAAAGCAATCAGCCCCAGCATTTT.

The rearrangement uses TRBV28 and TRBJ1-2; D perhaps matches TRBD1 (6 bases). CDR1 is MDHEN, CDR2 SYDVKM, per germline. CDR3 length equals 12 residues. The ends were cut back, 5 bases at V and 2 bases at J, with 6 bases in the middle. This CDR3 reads CASSTGNYGYTF. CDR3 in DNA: TGTGCCAGCAGTACAGGGAACTATGGCTACACCTTC.

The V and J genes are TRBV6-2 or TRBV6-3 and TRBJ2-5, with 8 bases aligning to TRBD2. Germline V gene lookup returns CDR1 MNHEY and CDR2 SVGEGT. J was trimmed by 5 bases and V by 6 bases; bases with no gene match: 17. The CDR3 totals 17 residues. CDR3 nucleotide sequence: TGTGCCAGCAGACCTGGATCCGGGACTAGGGGCTCGGAGACCCAGTACTTC. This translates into CASRPGSGTRGSETQYF.

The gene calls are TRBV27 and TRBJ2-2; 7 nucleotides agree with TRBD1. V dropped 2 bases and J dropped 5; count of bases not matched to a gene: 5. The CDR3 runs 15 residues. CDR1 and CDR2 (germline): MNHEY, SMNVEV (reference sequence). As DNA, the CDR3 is TGTGCCAGCAGTTTAGGGTCAGGGGGTACCGGGGAGCTGTTTTTT. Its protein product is CASSLGSGGTGELFF.

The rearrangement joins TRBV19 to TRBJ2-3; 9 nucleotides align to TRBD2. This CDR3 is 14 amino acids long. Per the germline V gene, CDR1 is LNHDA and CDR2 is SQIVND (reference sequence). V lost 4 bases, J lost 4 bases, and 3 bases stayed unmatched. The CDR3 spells CASSTGLAPDTQYF. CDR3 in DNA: TGTGCCAGTAGTACAGGACTAGCGCCAGATACGCAGTATTTT.

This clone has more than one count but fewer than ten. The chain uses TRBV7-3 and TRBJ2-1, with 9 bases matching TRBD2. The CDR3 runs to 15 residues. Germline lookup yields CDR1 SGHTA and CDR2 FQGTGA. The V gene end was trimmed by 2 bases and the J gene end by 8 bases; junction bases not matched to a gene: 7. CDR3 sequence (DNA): TGTGCCAGCAGCTTAGGCGGGAGGGCCATCGATGAGCAGTTCTTC. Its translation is CASSLGGRAIDEQFF. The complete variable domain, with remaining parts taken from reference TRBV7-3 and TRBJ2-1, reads GAGVSQTPSNKVTEKGKYVELRCDPISGHTALYWYRQSLGQGPEFLIYFQGTGAADDSGLPNDRFFAVRPEGSVSTLKIQRTERGDSAVYLCASSLGGRAIDEQFFGPGTRLTVL.

CDR3 residues: CASSLQGAHQPQHF. The CDR3 DNA follows: TGTGCCAGCAGTCTCCAGGGGGCACATCAGCCCCAGCATTTT. The chain employs TRBV28 and TRBJ1-5, with 8 bases lining up with TRBD1. The CDR3 spans 14 residues. V lost 5 bases to trimming and J lost 5 bases; unmatched junction nucleotides: 5. Germline CDR1 MDHEN, CDR2 SYDVKM.

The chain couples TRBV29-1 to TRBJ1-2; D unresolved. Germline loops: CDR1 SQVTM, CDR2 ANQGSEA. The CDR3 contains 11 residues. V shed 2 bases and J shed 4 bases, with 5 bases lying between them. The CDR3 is CSVEPGYGYTF. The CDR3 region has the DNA TGCAGCGTTGAACCAGGCTATGGCTACACCTTC.

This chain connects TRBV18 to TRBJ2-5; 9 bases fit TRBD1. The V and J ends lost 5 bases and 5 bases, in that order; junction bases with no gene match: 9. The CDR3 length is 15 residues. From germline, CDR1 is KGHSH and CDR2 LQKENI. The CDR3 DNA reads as TGTGCCAGCTCATCACAGGGGGCGCGAGGGGAGACCCAGTACTTC. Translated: CASSSQGARGETQYF.

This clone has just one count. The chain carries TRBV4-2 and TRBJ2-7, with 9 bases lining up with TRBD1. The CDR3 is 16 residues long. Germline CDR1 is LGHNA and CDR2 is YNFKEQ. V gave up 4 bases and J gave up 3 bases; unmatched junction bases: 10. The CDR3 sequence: CASSLTPGQGVYEQYF. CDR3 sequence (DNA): TGTGCCAGCAGCCTCACCCCGGGACAGGGAGTCTACGAGCAGTACTTC.

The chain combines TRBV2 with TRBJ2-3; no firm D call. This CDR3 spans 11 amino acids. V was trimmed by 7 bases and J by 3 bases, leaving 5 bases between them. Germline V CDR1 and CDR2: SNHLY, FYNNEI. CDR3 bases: TGTGCCAGCACGCGGACAGATACGCAGTATTTT. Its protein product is CASTRTDTQYF.

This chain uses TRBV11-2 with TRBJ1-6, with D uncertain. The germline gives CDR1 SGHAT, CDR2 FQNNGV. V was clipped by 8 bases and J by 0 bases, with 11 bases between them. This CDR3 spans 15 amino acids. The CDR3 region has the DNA TGTGCCAGCCTCGCCGGGGTCTCCTATAATTCACCCCTCCACTTT. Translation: CASLAGVSYNSPLHF.

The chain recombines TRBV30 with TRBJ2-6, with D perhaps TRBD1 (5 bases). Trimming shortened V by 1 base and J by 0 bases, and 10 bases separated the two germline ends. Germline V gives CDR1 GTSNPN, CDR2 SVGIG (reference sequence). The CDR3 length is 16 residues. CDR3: CAWSAPGFSGANVLTF. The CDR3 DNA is TGTGCCTGGAGTGCACCAGGGTTCTCTGGGGCCAACGTCCTGACTTTC.

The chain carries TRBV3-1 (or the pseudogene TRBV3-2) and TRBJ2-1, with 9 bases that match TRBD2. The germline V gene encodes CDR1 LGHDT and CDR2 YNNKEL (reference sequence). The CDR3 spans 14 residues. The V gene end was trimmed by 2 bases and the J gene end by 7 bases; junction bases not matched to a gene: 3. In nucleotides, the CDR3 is TGTGCCAGCAGCCAACTAGCGGGAACAAATGAGCAGTTCTTC. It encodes CASSQLAGTNEQFF.

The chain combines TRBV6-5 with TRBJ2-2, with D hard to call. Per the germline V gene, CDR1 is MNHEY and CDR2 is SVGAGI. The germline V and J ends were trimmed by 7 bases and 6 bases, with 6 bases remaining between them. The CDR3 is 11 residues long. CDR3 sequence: CASKSAGELFF. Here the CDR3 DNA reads TGTGCCAGCAAATCTGCCGGGGAGCTGTTTTTT.

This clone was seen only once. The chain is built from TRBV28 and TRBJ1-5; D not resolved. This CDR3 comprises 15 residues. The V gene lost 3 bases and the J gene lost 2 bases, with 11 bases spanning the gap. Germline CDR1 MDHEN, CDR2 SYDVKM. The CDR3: CASSFRGRGNQPQHF. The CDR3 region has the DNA TGTGCCAGCAGTTTTCGAGGGCGGGGCAATCAGCCCCAGCATTTT. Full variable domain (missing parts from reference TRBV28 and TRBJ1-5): DVKVTQSSRYLVKRTGEKVFLECVQDMDHENMFWYRQDPGLGLRLIYFSYDVKMKEKGDIPEGYSVSREKKERFSLILESASTNQTSMYLCASSFRGRGNQPQHFGDGTRLSIL.

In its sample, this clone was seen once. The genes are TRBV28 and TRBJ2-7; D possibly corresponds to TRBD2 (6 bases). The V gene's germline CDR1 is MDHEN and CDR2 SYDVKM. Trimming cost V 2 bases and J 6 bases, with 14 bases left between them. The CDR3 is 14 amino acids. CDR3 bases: TGTGCCAGCAGTTTAAGCGCTCTAGCGAGCGAGCAGTACTTC. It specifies CASSLSALASEQYF.

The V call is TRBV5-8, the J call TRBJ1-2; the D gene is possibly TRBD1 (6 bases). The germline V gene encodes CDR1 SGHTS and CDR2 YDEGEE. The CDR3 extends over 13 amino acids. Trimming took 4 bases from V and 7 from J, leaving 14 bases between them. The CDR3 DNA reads TGTGCCAGCAGCCCTACCGACAGGTCTGGCTACACCTTC. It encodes CASSPTDRSGYTF.

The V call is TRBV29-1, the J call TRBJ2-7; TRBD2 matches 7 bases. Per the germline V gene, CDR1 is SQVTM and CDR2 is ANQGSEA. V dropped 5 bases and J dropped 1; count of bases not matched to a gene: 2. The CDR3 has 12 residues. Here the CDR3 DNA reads TGCAGCGTTCGGGGGGAGTCCTACGAGCAGTACTTC. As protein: CSVRGESYEQYF.

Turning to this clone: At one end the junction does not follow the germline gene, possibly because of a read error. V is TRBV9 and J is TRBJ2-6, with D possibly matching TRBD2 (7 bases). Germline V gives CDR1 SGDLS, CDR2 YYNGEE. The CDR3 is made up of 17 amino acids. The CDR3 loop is CPSSVEGGSSGANVLTF. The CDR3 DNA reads TGTCCCAGCAGCGTCGAGGGGGGGAGCTCTGGGGCCAACGTCCTGACTTTC.

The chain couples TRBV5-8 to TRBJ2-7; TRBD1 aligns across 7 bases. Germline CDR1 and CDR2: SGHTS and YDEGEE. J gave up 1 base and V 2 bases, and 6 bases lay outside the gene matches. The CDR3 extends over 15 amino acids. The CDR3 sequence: CASSFNGQASYEQYF. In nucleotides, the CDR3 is TGTGCCAGCAGCTTCAACGGACAGGCATCCTACGAGCAGTACTTC.

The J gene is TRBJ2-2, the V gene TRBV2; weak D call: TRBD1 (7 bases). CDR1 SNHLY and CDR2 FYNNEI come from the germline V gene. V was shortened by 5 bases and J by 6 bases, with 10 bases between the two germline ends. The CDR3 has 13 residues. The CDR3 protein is CASSQGGPGELFF. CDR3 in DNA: TGTGCCAGCAGTCAGGGGGGCCCCGGGGAGCTGTTTTTT.

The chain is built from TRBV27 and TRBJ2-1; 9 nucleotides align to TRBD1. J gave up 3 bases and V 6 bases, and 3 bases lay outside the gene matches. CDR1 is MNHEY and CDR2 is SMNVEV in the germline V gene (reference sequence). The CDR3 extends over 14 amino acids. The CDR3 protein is CASRRQGGYNEQFF. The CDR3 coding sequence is TGTGCCAGCAGGAGACAGGGGGGCTACAATGAGCAGTTCTTC.

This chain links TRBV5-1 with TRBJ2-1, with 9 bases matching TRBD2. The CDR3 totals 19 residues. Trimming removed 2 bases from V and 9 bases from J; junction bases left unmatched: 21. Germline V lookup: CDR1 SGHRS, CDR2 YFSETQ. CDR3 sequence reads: CASSFSPSGIIGGFGEQFF. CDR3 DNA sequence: TGCGCCAGCAGCTTTAGTCCTAGCGGGATCATTGGGGGATTCGGTGAGCAGTTCTTC.

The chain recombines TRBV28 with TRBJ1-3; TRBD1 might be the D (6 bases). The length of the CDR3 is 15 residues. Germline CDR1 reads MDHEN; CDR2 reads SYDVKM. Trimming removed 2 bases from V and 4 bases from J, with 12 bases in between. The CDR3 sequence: CASSLGGAWGNTIYF. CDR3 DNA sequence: TGTGCCAGCAGTTTAGGGGGCGCGTGGGGAAACACCATATATTTT.